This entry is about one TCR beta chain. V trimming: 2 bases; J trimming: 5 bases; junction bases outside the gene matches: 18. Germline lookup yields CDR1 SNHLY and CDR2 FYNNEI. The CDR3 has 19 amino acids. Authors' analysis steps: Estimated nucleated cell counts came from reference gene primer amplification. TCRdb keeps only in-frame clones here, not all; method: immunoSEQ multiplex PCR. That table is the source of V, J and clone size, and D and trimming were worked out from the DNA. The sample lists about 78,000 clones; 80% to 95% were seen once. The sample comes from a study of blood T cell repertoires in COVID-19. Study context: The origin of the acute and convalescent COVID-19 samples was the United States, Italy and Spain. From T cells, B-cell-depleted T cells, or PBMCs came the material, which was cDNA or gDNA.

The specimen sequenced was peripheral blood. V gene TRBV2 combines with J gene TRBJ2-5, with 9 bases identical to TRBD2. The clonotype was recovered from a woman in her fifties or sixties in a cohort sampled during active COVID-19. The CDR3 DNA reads TGTGCCAGCAGTGAAACCTCCTTAGCGGGAGAGGTCGGGGGGGAGACCCAGTACTTC. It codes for CASSETSLAGEVGGETQYF.